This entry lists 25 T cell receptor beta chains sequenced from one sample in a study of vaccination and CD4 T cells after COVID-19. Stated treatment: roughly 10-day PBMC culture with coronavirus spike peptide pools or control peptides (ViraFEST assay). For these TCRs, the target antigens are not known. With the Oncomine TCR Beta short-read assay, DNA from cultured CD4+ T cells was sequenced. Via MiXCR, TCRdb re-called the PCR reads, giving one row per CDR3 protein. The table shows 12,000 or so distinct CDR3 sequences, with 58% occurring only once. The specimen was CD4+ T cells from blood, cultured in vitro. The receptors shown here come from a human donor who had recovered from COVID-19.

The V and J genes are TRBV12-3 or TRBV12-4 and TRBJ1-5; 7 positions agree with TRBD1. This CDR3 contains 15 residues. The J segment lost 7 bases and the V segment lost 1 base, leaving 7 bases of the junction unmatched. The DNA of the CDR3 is TGTGCCAGCAGTTTAGGGACAGGTGGGGGACAGCCCCAGCATTTT. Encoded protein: CASSLGTGGGQPQHF.

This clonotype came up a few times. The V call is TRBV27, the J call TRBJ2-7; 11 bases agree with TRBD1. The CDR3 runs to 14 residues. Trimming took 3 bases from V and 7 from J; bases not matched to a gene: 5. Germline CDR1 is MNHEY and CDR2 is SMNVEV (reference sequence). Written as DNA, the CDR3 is TGTGCCAGCAGTTTGAGGGACAGGGGGAGAGAGCAGTACTTC. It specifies CASSLRDRGREQYF.

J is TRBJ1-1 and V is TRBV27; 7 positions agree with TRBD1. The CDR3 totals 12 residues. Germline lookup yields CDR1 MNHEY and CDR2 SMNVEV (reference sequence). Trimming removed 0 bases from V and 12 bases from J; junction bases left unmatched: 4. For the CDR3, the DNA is TGTGCCAGCAGTTTATCAGGGGGCGTATCTTTCTTT. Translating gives CASSLSGGVSFF.

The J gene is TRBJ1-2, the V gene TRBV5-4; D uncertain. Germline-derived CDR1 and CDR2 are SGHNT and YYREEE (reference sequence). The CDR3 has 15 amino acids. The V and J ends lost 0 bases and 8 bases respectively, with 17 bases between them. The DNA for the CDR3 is TGTGCCAGCAGCTTGGAAGTTTCTGGTCGAGGGGGCTACACCTTC. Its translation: CASSLEVSGRGGYTF.

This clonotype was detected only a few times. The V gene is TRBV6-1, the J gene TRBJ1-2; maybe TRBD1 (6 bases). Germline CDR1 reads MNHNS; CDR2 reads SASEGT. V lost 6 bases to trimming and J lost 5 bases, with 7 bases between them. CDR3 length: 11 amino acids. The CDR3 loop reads CASRQGYGYTF. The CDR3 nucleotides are TGTGCCAGCAGGCAGGGGTATGGCTACACCTTC.

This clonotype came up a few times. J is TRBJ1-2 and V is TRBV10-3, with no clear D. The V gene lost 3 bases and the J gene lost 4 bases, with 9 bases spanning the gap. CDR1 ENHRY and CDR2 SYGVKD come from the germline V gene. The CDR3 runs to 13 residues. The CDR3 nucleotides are TGTGCCATCAGTGAAGGGCAATCCTATGGCTACACCTTC. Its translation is CAISEGQSYGYTF.

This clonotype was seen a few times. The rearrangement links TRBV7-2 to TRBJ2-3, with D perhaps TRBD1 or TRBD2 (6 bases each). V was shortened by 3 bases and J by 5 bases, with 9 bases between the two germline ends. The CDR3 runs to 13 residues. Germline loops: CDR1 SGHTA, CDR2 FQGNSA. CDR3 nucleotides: TGTGCCAGCAGCTTGAGGGGGGAAGATACGCAGTATTTT. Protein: CASSLRGEDTQYF. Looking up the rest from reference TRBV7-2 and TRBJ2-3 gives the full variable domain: GAGVSQSPSNKVTEKGKDVELRCDPISGHTALYWYRQSLGQGLEFLIYFQGNSAPDKSGLPSDRFSAERTGGSVSTLTIQRTQQEDSAVYLCASSLRGEDTQYFGPGTRLTVL.

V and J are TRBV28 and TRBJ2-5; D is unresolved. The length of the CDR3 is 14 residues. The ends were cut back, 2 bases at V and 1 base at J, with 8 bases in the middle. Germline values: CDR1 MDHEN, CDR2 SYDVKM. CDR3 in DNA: TGTGCCAGCAGTTTACAGAACAGCCAAGAGACCCAGTACTTC. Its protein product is CASSLQNSQETQYF.

The CDR3 region has the DNA TGCAGCGTTGAAGATCAGACAGGGACCTATGGCTACACCTTC. As protein: CSVEDQTGTYGYTF. The rearrangement joins TRBV29-1 to TRBJ1-2; 7 bases are shared with TRBD1. The length of the CDR3 is 14 residues. The germline V gene has CDR1 SQVTM and CDR2 ANQGSEA. Losses at the gene ends were 0 bases for V and 4 bases for J; bases not matched to a gene: 5.

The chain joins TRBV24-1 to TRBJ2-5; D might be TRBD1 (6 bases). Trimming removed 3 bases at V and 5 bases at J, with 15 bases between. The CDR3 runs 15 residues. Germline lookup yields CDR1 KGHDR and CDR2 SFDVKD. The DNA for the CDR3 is TGTGCCACCAGTGATCAAAGACAGGTCCCGGAGACCCAGTACTTC. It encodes CATSDQRQVPETQYF.

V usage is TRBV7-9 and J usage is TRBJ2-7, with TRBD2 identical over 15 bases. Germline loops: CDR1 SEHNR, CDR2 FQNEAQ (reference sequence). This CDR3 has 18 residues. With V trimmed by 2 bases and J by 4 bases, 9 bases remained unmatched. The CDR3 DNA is TGTGCCAGCAGCTTAAGCGGACTAGCGGGGGGGCCCACGTACGAGCAGTACTTC. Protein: CASSLSGLAGGPTYEQYF.

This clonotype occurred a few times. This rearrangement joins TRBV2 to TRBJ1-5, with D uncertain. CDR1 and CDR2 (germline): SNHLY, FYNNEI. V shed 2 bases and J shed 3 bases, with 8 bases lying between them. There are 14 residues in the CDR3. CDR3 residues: CASSEWQANQPQHF. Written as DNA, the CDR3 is TGTGCCAGCAGTGAATGGCAGGCCAATCAGCCCCAGCATTTT.

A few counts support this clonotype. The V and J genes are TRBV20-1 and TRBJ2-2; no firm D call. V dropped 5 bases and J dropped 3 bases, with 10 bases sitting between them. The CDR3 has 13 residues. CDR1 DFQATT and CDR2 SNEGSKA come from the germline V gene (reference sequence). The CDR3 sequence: CSAPDLDTGELFF. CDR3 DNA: TGCAGTGCTCCCGATCTAGACACCGGGGAGCTGTTTTTT.

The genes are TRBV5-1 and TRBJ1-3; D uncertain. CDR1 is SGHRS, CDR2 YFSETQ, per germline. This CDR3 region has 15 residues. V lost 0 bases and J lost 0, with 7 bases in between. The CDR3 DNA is TGCGCCAGCAGCTTGGTCTCAAACTCTGGAAACACCATATATTTT. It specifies CASSLVSNSGNTIYF.

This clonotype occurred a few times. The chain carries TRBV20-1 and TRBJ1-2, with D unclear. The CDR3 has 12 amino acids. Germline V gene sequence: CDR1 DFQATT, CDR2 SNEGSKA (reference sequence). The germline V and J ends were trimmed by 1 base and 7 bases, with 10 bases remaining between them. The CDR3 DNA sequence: TGCAGTGCTAGAGCCGGGAGGATTGGCTACACCTTC. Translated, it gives CSARAGRIGYTF.

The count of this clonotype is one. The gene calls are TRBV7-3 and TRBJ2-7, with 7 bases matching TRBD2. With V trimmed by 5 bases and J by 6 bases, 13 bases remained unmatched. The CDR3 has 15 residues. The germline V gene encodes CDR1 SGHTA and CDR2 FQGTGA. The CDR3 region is CASSPTSGGLGEQYF. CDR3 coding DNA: TGTGCCAGCAGCCCGACCTCCGGGGGGTTGGGCGAGCAGTACTTC.

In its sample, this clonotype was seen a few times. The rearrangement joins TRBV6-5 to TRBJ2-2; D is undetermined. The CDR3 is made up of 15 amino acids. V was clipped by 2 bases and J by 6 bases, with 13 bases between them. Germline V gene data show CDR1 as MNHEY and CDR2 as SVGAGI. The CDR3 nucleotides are TGTGCCAGCAGTTACCTTACAGAGGAGTCCGGGGAGCTGTTTTTT. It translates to CASSYLTEESGELFF.

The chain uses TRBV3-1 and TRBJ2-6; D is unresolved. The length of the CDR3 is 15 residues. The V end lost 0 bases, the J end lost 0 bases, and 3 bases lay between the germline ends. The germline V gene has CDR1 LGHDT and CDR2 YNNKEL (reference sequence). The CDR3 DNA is TGTGCCAGCAGCCAAGACAGCTCTGGGGCCAACGTCCTGACTTTC. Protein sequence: CASSQDSSGANVLTF. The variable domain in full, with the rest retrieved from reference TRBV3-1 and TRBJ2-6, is DTAVSQTPKYLVTQMGNDKSIKCEQNLGHDTMYWYKQDSKKFLKIMFSYNNKELIINETVPNRFSPKSPDKAHLNLHINSLELGDSAVYFCASSQDSSGANVLTFGAGSRLTVL.

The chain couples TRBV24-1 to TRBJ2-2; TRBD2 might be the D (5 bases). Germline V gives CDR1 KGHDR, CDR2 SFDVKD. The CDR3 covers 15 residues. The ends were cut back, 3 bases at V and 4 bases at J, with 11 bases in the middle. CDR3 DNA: TGTGCCACCAGTGATCCGTCGGCGGGCACCGGGGAGCTGTTTTTT. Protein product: CATSDPSAGTGELFF.

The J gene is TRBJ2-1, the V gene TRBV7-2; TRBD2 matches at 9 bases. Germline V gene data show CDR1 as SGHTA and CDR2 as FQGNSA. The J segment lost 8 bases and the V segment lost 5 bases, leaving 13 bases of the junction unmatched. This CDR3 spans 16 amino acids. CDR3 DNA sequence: TGTGCCAGCAGCCCTCTAGGGCGGGGGGGCGGAGATGAGCAGTTCTTC. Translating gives CASSPLGRGGGDEQFF.

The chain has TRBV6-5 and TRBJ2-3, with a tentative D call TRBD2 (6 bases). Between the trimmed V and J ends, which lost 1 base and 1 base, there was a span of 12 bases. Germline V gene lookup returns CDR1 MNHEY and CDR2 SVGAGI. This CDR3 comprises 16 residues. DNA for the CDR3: TGTGCCAGCAGTTACTTGGGGGGACTGGGCACAGATACGCAGTATTTT. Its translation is CASSYLGGLGTDTQYF.

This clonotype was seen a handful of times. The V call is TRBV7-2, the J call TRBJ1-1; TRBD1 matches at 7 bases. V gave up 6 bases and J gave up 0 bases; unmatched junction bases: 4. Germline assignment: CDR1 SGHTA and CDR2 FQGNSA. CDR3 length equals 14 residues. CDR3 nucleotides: TGTGCCAGCAGGACAGGGAGTCTGAACACTGAAGCTTTCTTT. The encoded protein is CASRTGSLNTEAFF. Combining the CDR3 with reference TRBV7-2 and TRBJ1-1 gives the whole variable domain GAGVSQSPSNKVTEKGKDVELRCDPISGHTALYWYRQSLGQGLEFLIYFQGNSAPDKSGLPSDRFSAERTGGSVSTLTIQRTQQEDSAVYLCASRTGSLNTEAFFGQGTRLTVV.

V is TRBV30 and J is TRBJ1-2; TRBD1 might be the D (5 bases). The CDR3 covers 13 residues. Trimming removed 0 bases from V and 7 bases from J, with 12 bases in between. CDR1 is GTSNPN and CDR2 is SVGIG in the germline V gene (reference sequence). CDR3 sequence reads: CAWSVQGVVGYTF. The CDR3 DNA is TGTGCCTGGAGTGTACAAGGGGTTGTTGGCTACACCTTC.

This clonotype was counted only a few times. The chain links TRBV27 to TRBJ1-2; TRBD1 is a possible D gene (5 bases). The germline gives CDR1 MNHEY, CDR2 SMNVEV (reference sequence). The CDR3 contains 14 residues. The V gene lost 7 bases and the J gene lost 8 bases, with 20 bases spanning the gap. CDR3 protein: CASTPNGASGGYTF. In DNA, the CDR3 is TGTGCCAGCACCCCCAACGGGGCATCGGGGGGCTACACCTTC.

This chain's CDR3 is CATRTGSNEKLFF. The CDR3 DNA sequence: TGTGCCACCCGGACAGGGTCTAATGAAAAACTGTTTTTT. V and J are TRBV2 and TRBJ1-4, with 8 bases identical to TRBD1. In germline, CDR1 is SNHLY, CDR2 FYNNEI. Trimming took 10 bases from V and 3 from J; bases not matched to a gene: 4. The CDR3 loop spans 13 amino acids.